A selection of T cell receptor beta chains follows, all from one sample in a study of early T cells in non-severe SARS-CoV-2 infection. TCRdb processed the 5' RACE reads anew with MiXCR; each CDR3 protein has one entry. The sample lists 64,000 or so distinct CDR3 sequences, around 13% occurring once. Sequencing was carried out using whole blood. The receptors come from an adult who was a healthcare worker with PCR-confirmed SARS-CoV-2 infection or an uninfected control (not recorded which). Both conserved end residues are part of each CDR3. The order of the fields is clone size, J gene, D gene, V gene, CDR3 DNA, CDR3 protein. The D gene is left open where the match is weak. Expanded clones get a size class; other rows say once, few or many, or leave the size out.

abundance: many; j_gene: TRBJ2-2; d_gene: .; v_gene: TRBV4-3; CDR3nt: TGCGCCAGCAGCCAGTCGGACATGACCGGGGAGCTGTTTTTT; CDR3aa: CASSQSDMTGELFF
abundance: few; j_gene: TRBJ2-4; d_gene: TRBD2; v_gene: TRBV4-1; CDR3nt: TGCGCCAGCAGCCAAGCCCTCCCCGGGGGGGACACGCACTTC; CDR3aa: CASSQALPGGDTHF
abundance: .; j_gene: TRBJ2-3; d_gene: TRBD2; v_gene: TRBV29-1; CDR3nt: TGCAGCCCCAGACTAGCGGGGGGACGCACAGATACGCAGTATTTT; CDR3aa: CSPRLAGGRTDTQYF
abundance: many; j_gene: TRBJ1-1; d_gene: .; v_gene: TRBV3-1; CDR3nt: TGTGCCAGCAGCCAGGGGCGAGGAACTGAAGCTTTCTTT; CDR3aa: CASSQGRGTEAFF
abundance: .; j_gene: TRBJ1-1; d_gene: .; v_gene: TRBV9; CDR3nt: TGTGCCAGCAGCGTAGGTTCGGGGCTTGACACTGAAGCTTTCTTT; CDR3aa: CASSVGSGLDTEAFF
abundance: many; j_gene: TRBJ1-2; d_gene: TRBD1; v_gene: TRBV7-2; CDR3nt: TGTGCCAGCAGCGTCGGACAGGGGGCGAACTATGGCTACACCTTC; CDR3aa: CASSVGQGANYGYTF
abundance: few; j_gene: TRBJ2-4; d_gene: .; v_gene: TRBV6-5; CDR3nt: TGTGCTGCCCGGGATTGGGCCAAAAACATTCAGTACTTC; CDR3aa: CAARDWAKNIQYF
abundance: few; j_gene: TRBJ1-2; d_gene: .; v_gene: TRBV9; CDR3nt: TGTGCCAGCTCCAATGGGGGGGCCTATAACTATGGCTACACCTTC; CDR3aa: CASSNGGAYNYGYTF
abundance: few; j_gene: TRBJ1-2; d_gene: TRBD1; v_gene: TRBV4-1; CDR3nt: TGCGCCAGCAGGGGGTACAGGGGGCCTAACTATGGCTACACCTTC; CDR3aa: CASRGYRGPNYGYTF
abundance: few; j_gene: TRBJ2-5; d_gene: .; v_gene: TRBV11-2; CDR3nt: TGTGCCAGCAGCTTAGCTGTGGCCACGGAGGAGACCCAGTACTTC; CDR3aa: CASSLAVATEETQYF
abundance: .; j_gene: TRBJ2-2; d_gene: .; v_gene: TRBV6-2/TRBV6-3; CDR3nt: TGTGCCAGCAGTTACTCTACAGAGATTACCGGGGAGCTGTTTTTT; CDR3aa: CASSYSTEITGELFF
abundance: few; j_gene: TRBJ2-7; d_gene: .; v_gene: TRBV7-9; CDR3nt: TGTGCCAGCAGCTTAGGACAGGACTACGAGCAGTACTTC; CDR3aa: CASSLGQDYEQYF
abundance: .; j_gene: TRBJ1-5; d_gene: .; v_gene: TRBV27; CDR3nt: TGTGCCAGCCGTTTGTGGAGCAATCAGCCCCAGCATTTT; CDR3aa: CASRLWSNQPQHF
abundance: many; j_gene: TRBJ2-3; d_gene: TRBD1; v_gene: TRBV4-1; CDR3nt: TGCGCCAGCAGCCCGCTCAAGACAGGGTCAAACACAGATACGCAGTATTTT; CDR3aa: CASSPLKTGSNTDTQYF
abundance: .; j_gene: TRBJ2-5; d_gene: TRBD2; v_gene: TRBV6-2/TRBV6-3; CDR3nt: TGTGCCAGCAGACATCCCGCAGCGGGGGTTCAAGAGACCCAGTACTTC; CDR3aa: CASRHPAAGVQETQYF
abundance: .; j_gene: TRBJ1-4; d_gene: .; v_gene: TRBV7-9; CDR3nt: TGTGCCAGCAGGTCCGGCGGGGTTGGAGAAAAACTGTTTTTT; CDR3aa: CASRSGGVGEKLFF
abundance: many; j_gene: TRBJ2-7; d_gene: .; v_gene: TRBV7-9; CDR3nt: TGTGCCAGCAGCTTACATTCCACCACCTACGAGCAGTACTTC; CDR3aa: CASSLHSTTYEQYF
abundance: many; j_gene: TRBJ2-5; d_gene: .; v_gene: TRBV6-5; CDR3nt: TGTGCCAGCAGTCGGACAGCCCAAGAGACCCAGTACTTC; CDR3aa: CASSRTAQETQYF
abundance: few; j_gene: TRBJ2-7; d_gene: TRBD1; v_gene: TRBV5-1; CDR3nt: TGCGCCAGCAGATCCGGGACAGGGGGCTACGAGCAGTACTTC; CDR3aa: CASRSGTGGYEQYF
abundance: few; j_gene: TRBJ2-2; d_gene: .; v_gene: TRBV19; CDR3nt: TGTGCCAGTAGCCCCGAGAGGGGGAACACCGGGGAGCTGTTTTTT; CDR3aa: CASSPERGNTGELFF
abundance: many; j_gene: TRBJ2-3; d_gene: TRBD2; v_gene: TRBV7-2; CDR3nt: TGTGCCAGCAGCTTAGGGGGACTAGCGGGAGGAGATACGCAGTATTTT; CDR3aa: CASSLGGLAGGDTQYF
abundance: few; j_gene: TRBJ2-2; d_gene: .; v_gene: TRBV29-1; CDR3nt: TGCAGCGTTGAAGTGGCCGGAGTAGAGACCGGGGAGCTGTTTTTT; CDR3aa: CSVEVAGVETGELFF
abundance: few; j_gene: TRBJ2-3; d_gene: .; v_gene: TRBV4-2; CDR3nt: TGTGCCAGCAGCCCCTCGGGCACCACAGATACGCAGTATTTT; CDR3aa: CASSPSGTTDTQYF
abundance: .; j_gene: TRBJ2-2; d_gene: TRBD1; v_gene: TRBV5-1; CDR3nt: TGCGCCAGCAGCTTGGAAGGGGGCGTTGACACCGGGGAGCTGTTTTTT; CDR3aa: CASSLEGGVDTGELFF
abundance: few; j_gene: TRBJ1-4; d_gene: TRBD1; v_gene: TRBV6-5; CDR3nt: TGTGCCAGCAGTTACTCAGGACAGGGAAGGGTGATGGCGGGAAAACTGTTTTTT; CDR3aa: CASSYSGQGRVMAGKLFF
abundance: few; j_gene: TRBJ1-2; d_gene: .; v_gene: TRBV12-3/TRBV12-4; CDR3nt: TGTGCCAGCAGTTTAGGGGTTGGCTACACCTTC; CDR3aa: CASSLGVGYTF
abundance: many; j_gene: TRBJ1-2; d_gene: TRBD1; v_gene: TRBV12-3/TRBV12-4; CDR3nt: TGTGCCAGCAGTTTAACCGCCCCAGGGGGCGGCTATGGCTACACCTTC; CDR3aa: CASSLTAPGGGYGYTF
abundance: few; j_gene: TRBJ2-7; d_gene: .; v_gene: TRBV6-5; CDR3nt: TGTGCCAGCAGTTACCTCTACGAGCAGTACTTC; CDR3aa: CASSYLYEQYF
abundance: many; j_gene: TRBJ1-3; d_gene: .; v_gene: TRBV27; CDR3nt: TGTGCCAGCAGTCGACTTCCCCCAGGGGCGGATGGAAACACCATATATTTT; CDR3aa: CASSRLPPGADGNTIYF
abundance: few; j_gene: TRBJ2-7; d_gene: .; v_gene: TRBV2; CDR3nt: TGTGCCAGCAGGCCACCCCCGGGCGCCTGGAACGAGCAGTACTTC; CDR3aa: CASRPPPGAWNEQYF
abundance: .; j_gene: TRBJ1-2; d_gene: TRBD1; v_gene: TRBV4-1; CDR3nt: TGCGCCAGCAGCCACCCGTTGCAGGGGGCGGGTGGCTACACCTTC; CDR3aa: CASSHPLQGAGGYTF
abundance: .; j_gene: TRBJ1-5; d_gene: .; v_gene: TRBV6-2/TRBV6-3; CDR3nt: TGTGCCAGCAGTTACTCGACCTATCAGCCCCAGCATTTT; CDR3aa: CASSYSTYQPQHF
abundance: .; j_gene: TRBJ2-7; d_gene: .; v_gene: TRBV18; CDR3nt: TGTGCCAGCTCGCAAAGCGATACTCGGGAGCAGTACTTC; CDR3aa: CASSQSDTREQYF
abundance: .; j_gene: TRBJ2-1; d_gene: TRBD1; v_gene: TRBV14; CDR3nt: TGTGCCAGCAGCTACAGGGGGCCGGTTGAGCAGTTCTTC; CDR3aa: CASSYRGPVEQFF